These 14 T cell receptor beta chains share one sample of origin, sequenced in a study of blood T cell repertoires in COVID-19. Sequencing used immunoSEQ multiplex PCR; TCRdb keeps in-frame clones, though not all of them. Of around 140,000 clones in the sample, roughly 83% were seen once. The sample taken for sequencing was peripheral blood. Receptors originate from a woman older than 75 with acute or convalescent COVID-19.

The V call is TRBV6-2 or TRBV6-3, the J call TRBJ1-1; the D is unclear. The CDR3 contains 14 residues. Between the trimmed V and J ends, which lost 2 bases and 4 bases, there was a span of 11 bases. CDR1 is MNHEY and CDR2 is SVGEGT in the germline V gene. The CDR3 DNA reads TGTGCCAGCAGTTACGCGGGTCTGCCCACTGAAGCTTTCTTT. Amino acid sequence: CASSYAGLPTEAFF.

The chain uses TRBV7-8 and TRBJ2-1, with 7 bases lining up with TRBD2. Germline V lookup: CDR1 SGHVS, CDR2 FQNEAQ. CDR3 size: 17 residues. V was clipped by 1 base and J by 7 bases; unmatched bases: 13. The CDR3 loop reads CASSLGIGGRAENEQFF. CDR3 DNA sequence: TGTGCCAGCAGCTTAGGTATAGGTGGGAGGGCCGAGAATGAGCAGTTCTTC.

V and J are TRBV18 and TRBJ1-5, with unresolved D. The CDR3 length is 15 residues. V was shortened by 3 bases and J by 4 bases, with 13 bases between the two germline ends. Per the germline V gene, CDR1 is KGHSH and CDR2 is LQKENI. The CDR3 DNA follows: TGTGCCAGCTCACCGTCCGGGATTACTAATCAGCCCCAGCATTTT. Amino acid sequence: CASSPSGITNQPQHF.

The J gene is TRBJ1-4, the V gene TRBV5-1, with D uncertain. The CDR3 covers 12 residues. V was pared by 0 bases and J by 8 bases, with 5 bases between. CDR1 is SGHRS, CDR2 YFSETQ, per germline. CDR3 coding DNA: TGCGCCAGCAGCTTGGATAGCGAAAAACTGTTTTTT. The encoded protein is CASSLDSEKLFF. Together with reference TRBV5-1 and TRBJ1-4, the CDR3 gives the full variable domain: KAGVTQTPRYLIKTRGQQVTLSCSPISGHRSVSWYQQTPGQGLQFLFEYFSETQRNKGNFPGRFSGRQFSNSRSEMNVSTLELGDSALYLCASSLDSEKLFFGSGTQLSVL.

V and J are TRBV6-2 or TRBV6-3 and TRBJ2-6, with no clear D. The CDR3 consists of 16 residues. Germline CDR1 MNHEY, CDR2 SVGEGT. The ends were cut back, 7 bases at V and 3 bases at J, with 16 bases in the middle. CDR3 coding DNA: TGTGCCAGCACCCCCACCACCGAGAGTGGGGCCAACGTCCTGACTTTC. The encoded protein is CASTPTTESGANVLTF.

The chain couples TRBV9 to TRBJ2-1; 13 nucleotides align to TRBD2. CDR1 is SGDLS and CDR2 is YYNGEE in the germline V gene. With V trimmed by 3 bases and J by 10 bases, 4 bases remained unmatched. This CDR3 has 14 residues. The DNA for the CDR3 is TGTGCCAGCAGCGCAGAGGGACTAGCGGGGGAGCAGTTCTTC. Encoded protein: CASSAEGLAGEQFF.

This chain connects TRBV30 to TRBJ1-6; D might be TRBD1 (5 bases). The CDR3 spans 11 residues. Germline CDR1 GTSNPN, CDR2 SVGIG (reference sequence). V was pared by 3 bases and J by 12 bases, with 9 bases between. CDR3 sequence: CAWRRGVPLHF. The CDR3 bases are TGTGCCTGGAGGCGGGGGGTACCCCTCCACTTT.

The J gene is TRBJ1-2, the V gene TRBV5-1; D is uncertain. The CDR3 is 14 residues long. Germline V lookup: CDR1 SGHRS, CDR2 YFSETQ. V lost 4 bases and J 6 bases, leaving 16 bases between the germline ends. The CDR3, as DNA: TGCGCCAGCAGCGTAACCTCGCCTCCGGATGGCTACACCTTC. This gives the protein CASSVTSPPDGYTF.

This chain uses TRBV27 with TRBJ1-2; TRBD1 agrees at 9 bases. Germline V lookup: CDR1 MNHEY, CDR2 SMNVEV (reference sequence). The CDR3 loop spans 14 amino acids. V shed 5 bases and J 6 bases; nucleotides not matched to a gene: 7. CDR3: CASSKQGAQNGYTF. CDR3 bases: TGTGCCAGCAGTAAACAGGGGGCGCAGAATGGCTACACCTTC.

The chain uses TRBV5-1 and TRBJ2-6, with 9 positions matching TRBD1. Trimming removed 5 bases from V and 1 base from J; junction bases left unmatched: 7. Germline V gene lookup returns CDR1 SGHRS and CDR2 YFSETQ. CDR3 length: 17 amino acids. The CDR3 DNA is TGCGCCAGCAGAGGTGCCGGGACAGGGTCTGGGGCCAACGTCCTGACTTTC. Its protein product is CASRGAGTGSGANVLTF.

Here the CDR3 DNA reads TGTGCCAGCAGCTTACTTATGCTGACAGGATACACAGATACGCAGTATTTT. It yields the protein CASSLLMLTGYTDTQYF. V usage is TRBV11-2 and J usage is TRBJ2-3; tentative D call: TRBD1 (6 bases). CDR3 length: 17 residues. The ends were cut back, 2 bases at V and 2 bases at J, with 17 bases in the middle. Germline V gives CDR1 SGHAT, CDR2 FQNNGV.

For the CDR3, the DNA is TGTGCCAGCGAGGGACAGGGGAGGGGCTATGGCTACACCTTC. Translation: CASEGQGRGYGYTF. This chain uses TRBV2 with TRBJ1-2; 10 nucleotides match TRBD1. V trimming: 8 bases; J trimming: 4 bases; junction bases outside the gene matches: 7. Germline CDR1 is SNHLY and CDR2 is FYNNEI. The length of the CDR3 is 14 residues.

This chain joins TRBV19 and TRBJ1-2; possibly TRBD1 for D (6 bases). The CDR3 extends over 16 amino acids. CDR1 is LNHDA and CDR2 is SQIVND in the germline V gene (reference sequence). Trimming removed 10 bases at V and 4 bases at J, with 25 bases between. The CDR3 bases are TGTGCCACCCAGGGGTCACCCAGACCTAAGGGCTATGGCTACACCTTC. It encodes CATQGSPRPKGYGYTF.

The chain combines TRBV6-2 or TRBV6-3 with TRBJ2-3, with 7 bases identical to TRBD2. Germline loops: CDR1 MNHEY, CDR2 SVGEGT. V shed 4 bases, J shed 4 bases, and the junction held 17 bases outside the gene matches. The CDR3 totals 18 residues. DNA for the CDR3: TGTGCCAGCAGTTCAATCCGTTCTACTAGGGGAGGGTCAGATACGCAGTATTTT. Translated, it gives CASSSIRSTRGGSDTQYF.